This section outlines one T cell receptor (beta chain) sequence together with its context. This CDR3 has 15 amino acids. Germline values: CDR1 MNHEY, CDR2 SVGAGI. Trimming stripped 6 bases from V and 0 bases from J, with 11 bases between. The data were obtained in a study of blood T cell repertoires in COVID-19. Study-wide context: Both acute and convalescent COVID-19 samples were obtained from the United States, Italy and Spain. T cells, B-cell-depleted T cells, or PBMCs supplied cDNA or gDNA.

Per the original methods: For nucleated cells, counts were estimated from reference gene primer amplification. TCRdb's table, derived via immunoSEQ multiplex PCR, lists solely in-frame clones and lacks some. V, J and clone size were drawn from that table, and D and trimming were deduced from the DNA. The sample yields about 110,000 clones, roughly 81% seen once. Input material: peripheral blood. This rearrangement joins TRBV6-5 to TRBJ1-4; weak D call: TRBD1 (5 bases). The clonotype comes from a human donor in a cohort sampled during active COVID-19. The CDR3 loop reads CASRRTPATNEKLFF. CDR3 sequence (DNA): TGTGCCAGCAGGAGGACACCTGCAACTAATGAAAAACTGTTTTTT.